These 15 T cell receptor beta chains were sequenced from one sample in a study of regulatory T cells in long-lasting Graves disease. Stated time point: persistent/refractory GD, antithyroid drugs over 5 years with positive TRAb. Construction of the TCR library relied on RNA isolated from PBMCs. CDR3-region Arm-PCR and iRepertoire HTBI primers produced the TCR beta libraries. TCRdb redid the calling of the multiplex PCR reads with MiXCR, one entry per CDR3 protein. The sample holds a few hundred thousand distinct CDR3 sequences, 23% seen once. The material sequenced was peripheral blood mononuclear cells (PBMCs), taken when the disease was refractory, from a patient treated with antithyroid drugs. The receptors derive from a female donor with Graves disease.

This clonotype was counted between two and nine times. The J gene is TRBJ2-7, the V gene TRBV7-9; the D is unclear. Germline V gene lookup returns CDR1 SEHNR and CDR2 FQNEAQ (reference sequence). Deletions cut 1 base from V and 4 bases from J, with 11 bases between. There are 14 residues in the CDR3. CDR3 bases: TGTGCCAGCAGCTTAGGGGTCGGTAGGTACGAGCAGTACTTC. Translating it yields CASSLGVGRYEQYF.

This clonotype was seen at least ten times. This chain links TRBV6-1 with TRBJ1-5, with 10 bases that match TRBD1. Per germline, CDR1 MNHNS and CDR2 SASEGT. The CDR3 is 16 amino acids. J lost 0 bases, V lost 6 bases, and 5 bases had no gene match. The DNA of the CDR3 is TGTGCCAGCAGCCGAGGGACAGGGGCTAGCAATCAGCCCCAGCATTTT. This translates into CASSRGTGASNQPQHF.

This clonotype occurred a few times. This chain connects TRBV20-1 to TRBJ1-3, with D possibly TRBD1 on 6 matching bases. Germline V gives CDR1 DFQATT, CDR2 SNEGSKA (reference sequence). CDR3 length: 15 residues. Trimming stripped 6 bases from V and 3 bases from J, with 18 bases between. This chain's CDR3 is CSAQGEGRDGNTIYF. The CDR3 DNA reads TGCAGTGCACAGGGTGAAGGACGTGATGGAAACACCATATATTTT.

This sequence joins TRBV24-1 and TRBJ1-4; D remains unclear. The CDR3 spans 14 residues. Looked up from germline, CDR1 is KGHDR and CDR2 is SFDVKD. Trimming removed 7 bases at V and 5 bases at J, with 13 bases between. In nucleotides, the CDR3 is TGTGCCACCAGAACCCTGACGGGCAATGAAAAACTGTTTTTT. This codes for CATRTLTGNEKLFF.

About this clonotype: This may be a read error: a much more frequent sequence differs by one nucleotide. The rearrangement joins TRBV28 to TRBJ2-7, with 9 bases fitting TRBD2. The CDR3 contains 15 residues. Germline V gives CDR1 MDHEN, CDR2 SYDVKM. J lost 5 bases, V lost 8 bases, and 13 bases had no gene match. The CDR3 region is CASHPHGGRVHEQYF. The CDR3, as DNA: TGTGCCAGCCACCCGCATGGCGGGAGGGTCCACGAGCAGTACTTC.

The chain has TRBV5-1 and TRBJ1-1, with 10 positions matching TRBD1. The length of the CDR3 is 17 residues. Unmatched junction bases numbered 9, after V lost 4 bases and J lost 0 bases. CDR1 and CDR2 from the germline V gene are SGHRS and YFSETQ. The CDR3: CASSEQTGGVLNTEAFF. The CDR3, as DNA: TGCGCCAGCAGCGAGCAGACAGGGGGCGTGTTGAACACTGAAGCTTTCTTT.

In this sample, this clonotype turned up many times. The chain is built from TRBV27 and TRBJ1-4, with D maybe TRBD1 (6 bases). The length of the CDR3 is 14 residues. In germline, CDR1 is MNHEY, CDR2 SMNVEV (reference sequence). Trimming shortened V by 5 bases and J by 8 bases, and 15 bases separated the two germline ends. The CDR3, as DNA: TGTGCCAGCAGTCCGGGGGGACACGGGGAAAAACTGTTTTTT. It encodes CASSPGGHGEKLFF.

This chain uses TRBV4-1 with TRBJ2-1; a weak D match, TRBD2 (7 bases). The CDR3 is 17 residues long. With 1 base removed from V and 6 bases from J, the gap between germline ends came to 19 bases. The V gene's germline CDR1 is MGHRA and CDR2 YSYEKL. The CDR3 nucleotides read TGCGCCAGCAGCCAAGGACGAGGGGGAGGGCGAACCAATGAGCAGTTCTTC. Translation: CASSQGRGGGRTNEQFF.

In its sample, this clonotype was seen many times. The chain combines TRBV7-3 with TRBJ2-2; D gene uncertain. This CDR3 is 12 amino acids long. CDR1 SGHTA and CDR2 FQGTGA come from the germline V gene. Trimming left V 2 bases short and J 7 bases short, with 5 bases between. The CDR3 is CASSLRGGELFF. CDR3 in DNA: TGTGCCAGCAGCTTACGAGGCGGGGAGCTGTTTTTT.

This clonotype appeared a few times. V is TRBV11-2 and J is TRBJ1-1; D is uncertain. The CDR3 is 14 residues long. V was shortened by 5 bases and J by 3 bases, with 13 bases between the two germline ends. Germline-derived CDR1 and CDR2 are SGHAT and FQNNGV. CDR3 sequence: CASSGQDGYTEAFF. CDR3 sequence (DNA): TGTGCCAGCAGCGGGCAGGACGGCTACACTGAAGCTTTCTTT.

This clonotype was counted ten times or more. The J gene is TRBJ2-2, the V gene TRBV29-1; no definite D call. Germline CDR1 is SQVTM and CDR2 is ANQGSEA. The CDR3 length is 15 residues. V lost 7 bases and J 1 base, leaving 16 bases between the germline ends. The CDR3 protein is CSASERPENTGELFF. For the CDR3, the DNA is TGCAGCGCTAGTGAGAGACCGGAGAACACCGGGGAGCTGTTTTTT.

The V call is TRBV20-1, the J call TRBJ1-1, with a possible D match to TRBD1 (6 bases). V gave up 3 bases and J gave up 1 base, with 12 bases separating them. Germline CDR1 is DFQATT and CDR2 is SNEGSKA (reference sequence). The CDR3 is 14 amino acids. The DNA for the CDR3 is TGCAGTGCTAGCTACGGGACAAAGAACACTGAAGCTTTCTTT. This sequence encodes CSASYGTKNTEAFF.

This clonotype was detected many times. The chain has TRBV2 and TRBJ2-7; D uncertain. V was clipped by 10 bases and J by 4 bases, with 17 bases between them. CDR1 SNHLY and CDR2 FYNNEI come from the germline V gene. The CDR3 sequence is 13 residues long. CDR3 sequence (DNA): TGTGCCAACTCCGTCCCCATTAAATACGAGCAGTACTTC. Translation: CANSVPIKYEQYF.

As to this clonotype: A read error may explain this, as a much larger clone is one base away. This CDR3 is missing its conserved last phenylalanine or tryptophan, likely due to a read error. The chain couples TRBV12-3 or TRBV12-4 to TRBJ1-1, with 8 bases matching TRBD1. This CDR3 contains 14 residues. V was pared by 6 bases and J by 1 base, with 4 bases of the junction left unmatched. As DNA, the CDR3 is TGTGCCAGCAGAGAGACAGGGGCGAACACTGAAGCTTTCCTT. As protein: CASRETGANTEAFL.

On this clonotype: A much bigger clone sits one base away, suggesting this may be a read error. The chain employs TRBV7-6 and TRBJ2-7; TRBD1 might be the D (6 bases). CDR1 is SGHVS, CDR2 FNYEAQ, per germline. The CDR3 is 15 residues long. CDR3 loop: CASSDRDTGSYERYF. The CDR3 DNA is TGTGCCAGCAGCGACCGGGACACGGGCTCCTACGAGCGGTACTTC. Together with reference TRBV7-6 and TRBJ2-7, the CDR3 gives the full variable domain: GAGVSQSPRYKVTKRGQDVALRCDPISGHVSLYWYRQALGQGPEFLTYFNYEAQQDKSGLPNDRFSAERPEGSISTLTIQRTEQRDSAMYRCASSDRDTGSYERYFGPGTRLTVT.